This T cell receptor (beta chain) emerged from a study of response to subunit inactivated influenza vaccine. A single record per CDR3 protein comes from TCRdb applying MiXCR to the RT-PCR reads. Among around 470,000 distinct CDR3 sequences listed, around 7.7% were seen once. J was trimmed by 0 bases and V by 5 bases; bases with no gene match: 4. The length of the CDR3 is 16 residues. Germline V gene sequence: CDR1 SGHDT, CDR2 YYEEEE. This clonotype was recorded a few times. V and J are TRBV5-6 and TRBJ1-4; 10 bases match TRBD1. Sequencing used PBMCs from blood, obtained 23 months after vaccination. This receptor was taken from a man aged 45-69 years who received an inactivated influenza vaccine. The CDR3 DNA follows: TGTGCCAGCAGTCCCGGGACAGGGGCAACTAATGAAAAACTGTTTTTT. Translating it yields CASSPGTGATNEKLFF.